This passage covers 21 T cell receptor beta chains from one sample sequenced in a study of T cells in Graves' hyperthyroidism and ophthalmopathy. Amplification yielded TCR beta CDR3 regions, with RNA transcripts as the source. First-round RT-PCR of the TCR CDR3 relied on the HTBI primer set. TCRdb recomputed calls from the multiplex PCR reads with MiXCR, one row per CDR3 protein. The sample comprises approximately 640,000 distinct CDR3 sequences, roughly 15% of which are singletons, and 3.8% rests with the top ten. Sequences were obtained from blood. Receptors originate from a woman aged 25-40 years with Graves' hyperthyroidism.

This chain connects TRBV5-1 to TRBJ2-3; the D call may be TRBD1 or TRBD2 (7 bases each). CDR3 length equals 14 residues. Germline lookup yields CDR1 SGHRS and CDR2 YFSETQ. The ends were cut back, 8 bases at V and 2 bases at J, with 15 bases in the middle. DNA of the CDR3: TGCGCCAGTCGGGGGGACAGCTCCACAGATACGCAGTATTTT. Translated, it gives CASRGDSSTDTQYF.

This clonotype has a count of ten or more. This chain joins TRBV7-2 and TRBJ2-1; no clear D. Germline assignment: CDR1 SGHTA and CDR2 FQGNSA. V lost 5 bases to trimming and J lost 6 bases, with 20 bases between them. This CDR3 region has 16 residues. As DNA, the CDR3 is TGTGCCAGCAGCCCTTACCTAGAAGAGCAACCCAATGAGCAGTTCTTC. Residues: CASSPYLEEQPNEQFF.

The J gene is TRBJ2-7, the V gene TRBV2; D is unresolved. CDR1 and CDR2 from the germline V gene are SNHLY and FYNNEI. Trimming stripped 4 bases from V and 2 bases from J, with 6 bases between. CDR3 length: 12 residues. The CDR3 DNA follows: TGTGCCAGCAGTGCCTTCCCCTACGAGCAGTACTTC. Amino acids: CASSAFPYEQYF.

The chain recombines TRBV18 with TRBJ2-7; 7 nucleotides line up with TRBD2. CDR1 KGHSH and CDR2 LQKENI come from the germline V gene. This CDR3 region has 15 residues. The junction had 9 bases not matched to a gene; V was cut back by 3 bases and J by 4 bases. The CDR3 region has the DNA TGTGCCAGCTCACCGACTAGCCCTAGGACTTACGAGCAGTACTTC. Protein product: CASSPTSPRTYEQYF.

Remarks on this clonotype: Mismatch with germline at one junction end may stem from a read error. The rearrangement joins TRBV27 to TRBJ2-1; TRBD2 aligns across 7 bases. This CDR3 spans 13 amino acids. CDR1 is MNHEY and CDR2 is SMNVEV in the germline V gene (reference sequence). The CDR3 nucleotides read TGTGCCAGCGGGAGGGATTGGCGGGGTGAGCAGTCCTTC. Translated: CASGRDWRGEQSF.

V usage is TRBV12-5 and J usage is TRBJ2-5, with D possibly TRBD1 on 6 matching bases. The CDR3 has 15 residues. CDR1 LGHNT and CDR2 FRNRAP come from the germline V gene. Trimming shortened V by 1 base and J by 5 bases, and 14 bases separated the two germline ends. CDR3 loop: CASGLDREGPETQYF. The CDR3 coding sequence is TGTGCTAGTGGTTTGGACAGGGAAGGTCCGGAGACCCAGTACTTC.

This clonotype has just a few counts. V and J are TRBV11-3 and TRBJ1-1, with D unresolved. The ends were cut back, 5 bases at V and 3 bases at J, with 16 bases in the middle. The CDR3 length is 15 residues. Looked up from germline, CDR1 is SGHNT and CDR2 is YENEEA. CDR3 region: CASSGGPSRDTEAFF. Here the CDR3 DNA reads TGTGCCAGCAGCGGAGGGCCGTCCCGAGACACTGAAGCTTTCTTT.

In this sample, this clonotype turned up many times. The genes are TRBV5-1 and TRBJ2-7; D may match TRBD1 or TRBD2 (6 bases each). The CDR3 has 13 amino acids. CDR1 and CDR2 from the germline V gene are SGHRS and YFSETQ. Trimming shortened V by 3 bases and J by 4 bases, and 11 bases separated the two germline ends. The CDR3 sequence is CASSSRGEYEQYF. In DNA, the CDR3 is TGCGCCAGCAGCTCAAGGGGGGAGTACGAGCAGTACTTC.

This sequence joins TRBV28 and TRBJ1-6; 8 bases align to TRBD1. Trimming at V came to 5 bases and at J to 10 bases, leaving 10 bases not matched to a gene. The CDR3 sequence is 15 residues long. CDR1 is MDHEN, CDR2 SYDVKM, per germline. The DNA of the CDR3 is TGTGCCAGCAGTCCGGACAGGGAGGGAGGATCACCCCTCCACTTT. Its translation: CASSPDREGGSPLHF.

The CDR3 DNA reads TGCGCCAGCAGCTCCTCTAGGGGGAGTGATTGGTACCAAGAGACCCAGTACTTC. It specifies CASSSSRGSDWYQETQYF. The V and J genes are TRBV5-1 and TRBJ2-5, with a weak D call TRBD1 (6 bases). V was cut by 3 bases and J by 0 bases, with 21 bases left in between. CDR3 length: 18 amino acids. The germline gives CDR1 SGHRS, CDR2 YFSETQ.

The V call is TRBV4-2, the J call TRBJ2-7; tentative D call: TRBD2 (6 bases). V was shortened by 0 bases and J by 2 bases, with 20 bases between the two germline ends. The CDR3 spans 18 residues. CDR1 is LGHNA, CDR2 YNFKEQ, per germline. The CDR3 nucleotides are TGTGCCAGCAGCCAAGATGTTCACACCAGCGGGCGGACCTACGAGCAGTACTTC. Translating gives CASSQDVHTSGRTYEQYF.

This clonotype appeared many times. CDR3 coding DNA: TGTGCCAGCAGTGGACAGGGGAGGAACACTGAAGCTTTCTTT. Its protein is CASSGQGRNTEAFF. The chain joins TRBV6-1 to TRBJ1-1, with TRBD1 identical over 8 bases. V was clipped by 4 bases and J by 1 base; unmatched bases: 2. CDR3 length equals 14 residues. The germline gives CDR1 MNHNS, CDR2 SASEGT.

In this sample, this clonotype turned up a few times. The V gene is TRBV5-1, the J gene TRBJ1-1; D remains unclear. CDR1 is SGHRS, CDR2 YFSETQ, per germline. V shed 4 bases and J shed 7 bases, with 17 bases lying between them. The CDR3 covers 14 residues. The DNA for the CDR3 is TGCGCCAGCAGCCCCGGGTTCGTGATAAGTGAAGCTTTCTTT. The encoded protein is CASSPGFVISEAFF.

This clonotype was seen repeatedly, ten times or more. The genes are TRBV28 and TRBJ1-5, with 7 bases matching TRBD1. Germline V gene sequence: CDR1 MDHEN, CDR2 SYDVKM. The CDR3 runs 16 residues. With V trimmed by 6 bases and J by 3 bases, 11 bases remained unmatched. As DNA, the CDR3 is TGTGCCAGCAGAAGTGACAGGGCTTATGACAATCAGCCCCAGCATTTT. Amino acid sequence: CASRSDRAYDNQPQHF.

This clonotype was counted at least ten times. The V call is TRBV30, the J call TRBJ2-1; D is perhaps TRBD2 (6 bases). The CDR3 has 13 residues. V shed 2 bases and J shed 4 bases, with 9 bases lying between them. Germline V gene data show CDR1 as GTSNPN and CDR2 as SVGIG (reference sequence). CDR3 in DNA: TGTGCCTGGAGTTCTGGGGGGTACAATGAGCAGTTCTTC. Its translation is CAWSSGGYNEQFF.

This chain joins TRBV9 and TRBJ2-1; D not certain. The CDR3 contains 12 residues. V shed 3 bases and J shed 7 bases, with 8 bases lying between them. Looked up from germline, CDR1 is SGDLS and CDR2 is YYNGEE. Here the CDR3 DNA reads TGTGCCAGCAGCGACCCTAGGAATGAGCAGTTCTTC. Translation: CASSDPRNEQFF.

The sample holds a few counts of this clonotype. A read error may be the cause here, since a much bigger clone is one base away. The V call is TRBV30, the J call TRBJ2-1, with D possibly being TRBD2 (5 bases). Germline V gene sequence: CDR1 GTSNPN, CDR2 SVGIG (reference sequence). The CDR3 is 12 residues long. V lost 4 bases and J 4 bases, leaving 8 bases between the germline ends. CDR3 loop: CAWMSGYNEQFF. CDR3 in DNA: TGTGCCTGGATGAGCGGTTACAATGAGCAGTTCTTC.

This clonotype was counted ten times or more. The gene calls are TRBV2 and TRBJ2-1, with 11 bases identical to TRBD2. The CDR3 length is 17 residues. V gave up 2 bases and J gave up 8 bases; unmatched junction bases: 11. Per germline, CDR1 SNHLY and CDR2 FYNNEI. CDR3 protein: CASSEFRTSGHRDEQFF. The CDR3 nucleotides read TGTGCCAGCAGTGAATTTCGGACTAGCGGGCATAGGGATGAGCAGTTCTTC.

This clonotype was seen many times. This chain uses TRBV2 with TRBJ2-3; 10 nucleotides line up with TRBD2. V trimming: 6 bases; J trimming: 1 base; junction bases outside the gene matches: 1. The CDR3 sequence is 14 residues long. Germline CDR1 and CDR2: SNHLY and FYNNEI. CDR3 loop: CASRTSGGTDTQYF. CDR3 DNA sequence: TGTGCCAGCAGAACTAGCGGGGGCACAGATACGCAGTATTTT. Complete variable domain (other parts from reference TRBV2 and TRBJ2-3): EPEVTQTPSHQVTQMGQEVILRCVPISNHLYFYWYRQILGQKVEFLVSFYNNEISEKSEIFDDQFSVERPDGSNFTLKIRSTKLEDSAMYFCASRTSGGTDTQYFGPGTRLTVL.

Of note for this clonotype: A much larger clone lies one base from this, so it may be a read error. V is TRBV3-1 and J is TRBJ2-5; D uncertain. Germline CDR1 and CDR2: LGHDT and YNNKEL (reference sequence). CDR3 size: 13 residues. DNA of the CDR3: TGTGCCAGCATCCAAGACCCTCGGGAGACCCAGTACTTC. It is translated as CASIQDPRETQYF.

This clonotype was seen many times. The CDR3 is CASSERRGGVNTEAFF. The DNA of the CDR3 is TGTGCCAGCAGTGAAAGGAGGGGGGGTGTGAACACTGAAGCTTTCTTT. The chain combines TRBV6-1 with TRBJ1-1; a weak D match, TRBD1 (6 bases). The V end lost 2 bases, the J end lost 0 bases, and 13 bases lay between the germline ends. This CDR3 comprises 16 residues. The germline V gene has CDR1 MNHNS and CDR2 SASEGT.